The T cell receptor (beta chain) described here comes from a study of T cells expressing NK-cell markers (TCRdb year 2020). About the investigation overall: In sorted CD3+CD56+NKG2C+, CD3+CD56+NKG2C- and CD3+CD56-NKG2C+ T-cell subsets from several donors, TCR beta-chain repertoires were profiled. Among the eight sequenced donors, only one was HCMV-seronegative, while the other seven were HCMV-seropositive. All eight donors whose samples were sequenced were randomly selected healthy volunteers, three of them men and five women. Illumina HiSeq 2000/2500, MiSeq or NextSeq was used to sequence libraries as 2 x 150 bp reads.

On this clonotype: The specificity of this receptor is unknown.

Reads for this sample came from an Illumina HiSeq 2000. TCR beta cDNA libraries were made by 5'RACE template switching that added a universal primer site and unique molecular identifiers. cDNA synthesis was primed from the TCR beta constant segment and was followed by two successive PCR amplification steps. Per the source publication's procedure: MIGEC handled demultiplexing of the reads and grouping by UMI, while MiTCR was used to assemble and quantify clonotypes. To exclude erroneous sequences, any TCR cDNA sequence not supported by at least two reads was discarded. The tcR package was used for downstream repertoire analysis, with clonotypes matched between fractions based on CDR3 nucleotide sequence plus V segment. Antigen specificity was annotated against VDJdb with VDJmatch, allowing one amino acid substitution in CDR3. TCRdb reprocessed the public reads and reports one entry per CDR3 protein sequence, without DNA. These V and J calls derive from TCRdb rather than the authors' analysis. The record for this sample contains about 190,000 distinct CDR3 sequences. The top ten clones comprise roughly 21% of the sample.

To determine HCMV serostatus, a commercial ELISA kit was used to detect HCMV-specific IgG in serum. Peripheral blood mononuclear cells were isolated from blood by Ficoll density gradient centrifugation. What the work shows at the level of the full study, not this receptor alone: Those dominant clonotypes were again the most abundant among CD3+CD56-NKG2C+ cells in a handful of donors, at 28.3-60.1%. Whether the expanded NKG2C-expressing T cell clones were specific for HCMV antigens remained unclear. In six or seven donors, the dominant CD3+CD56+NKG2C+ clonotypes ranked among the top 10 CD8+ clonotypes, making up about 1.0-7.5% of CD8+ T cells.

The CDR1 and CDR2 encoded by the germline V gene (reference sequence) are SEHNR and FQNEAQ. From the cysteine through the phenylalanine, the CDR3 covers 14 amino acids. No DNA is given. Sequenced: blood T cells: a sorted CD56 or NKG2C T cell subset, CD4+ or CD8+ T cells, or bulk PBMC T cells (not recorded which). The sequence links TRBV7-9 to TRBJ2-2; TCRdb's D gene call, TRBD1, goes unchecked for lack of DNA. The sequence was collected from a man aged 18-70 years in good health. This receptor has the CDR3 CATSLGADTGELFF.